These 29 T cell receptor beta chains were all obtained from the same sample, sequenced in a study of OX40 agonist ivuxolimab in advanced cancers. Sequencing used immunoSEQ multiplex PCR; TCRdb keeps in-frame clones, though not all of them. The repertoire holds 95,000 to 150,000 clones, with 75% to 90% as singletons. The source was CD4+ or CD8+ T cells sorted from blood, collected in a trial of the OX40 agonist ivuxolimab. These receptors were collected from an adult with an advanced solid tumor such as melanoma, head and neck, liver or kidney cancer.

The V call is TRBV5-1, the J call TRBJ1-4, with D unclear. Deletions cut 4 bases from V and 0 bases from J, with 13 bases between. Germline V CDR1 and CDR2: SGHRS, YFSETQ. CDR3 length: 16 residues. DNA for the CDR3: TGCGCCAGCAGCCCCGAACCGTACGCAACTAATGAAAAACTGTTTTTT. Translating gives CASSPEPYATNEKLFF.

This chain uses TRBV5-1 with TRBJ2-1; D possibly corresponds to TRBD2 (6 bases). Germline V gene data show CDR1 as SGHRS and CDR2 as YFSETQ. The CDR3 runs to 14 residues. The ends were cut back, 6 bases at V and 4 bases at J, with 14 bases in the middle. CDR3 nucleotide sequence: TGCGCCAGCACCAGGCGGGGCCCGTACAATGAGCAGTTCTTC. Protein product: CASTRRGPYNEQFF.

V usage is TRBV10-3 and J usage is TRBJ1-3; 9 bases fit TRBD1. V was pared by 7 bases and J by 4 bases, with 5 bases of the junction left unmatched. Germline V CDR1 and CDR2: ENHRY, SYGVKD. There are 14 residues in the CDR3. CDR3 nucleotides: TGTGCCATCAAGGGGACAGGGACAGGAAACACCATATATTTT. It encodes CAIKGTGTGNTIYF.

V gene TRBV27 combines with J gene TRBJ2-3; no firm D call. The germline gives CDR1 MNHEY, CDR2 SMNVEV (reference sequence). The CDR3 runs to 14 residues. Trimming stripped 0 bases from V and 1 base from J, with 5 bases between. Here the CDR3 reads CASSLSRGTDTQYF. CDR3 nucleotide sequence: TGTGCCAGCAGTTTATCCCGGGGCACAGATACGCAGTATTTT.

The chain couples TRBV5-5 to TRBJ1-6, with unresolved D. Trimming stripped 5 bases from V and 5 bases from J, with 8 bases between. Germline V gene data show CDR1 as SGHKS and CDR2 as YYEKEE (reference sequence). The CDR3 contains 13 residues. In DNA form, the CDR3 reads TGTGCCAGCAGGCGGACCGATAATTCACCCCTCCACTTT. This sequence encodes CASRRTDNSPLHF.

In the case of this clone: Distinct nucleotide sequences in the sample also encode this CDR3. V usage is TRBV5-4 and J usage is TRBJ2-7; D is possibly TRBD1 (6 bases). The CDR3 runs 18 residues. V was trimmed by 6 bases and J by 2 bases, leaving 27 bases between them. Germline assignment: CDR1 SGHNT and CDR2 YYREEE (reference sequence). CDR3: CASTSGSDRKPSTYEQYF. The CDR3, as DNA: TGTGCCAGCACCTCCGGCTCGGACAGAAAGCCCTCCACCTACGAGCAGTACTTC.

DNA for the CDR3: TGTGCCAGCAGCTTAAGGACTCCTCCCAGGGACACTGAAGCTTTCTTT. Translated: CASSLRTPPRDTEAFF. J is TRBJ1-1 and V is TRBV5-6, with D perhaps TRBD1 (5 bases). Deletions cut 2 bases from V and 3 bases from J, with 17 bases between. This CDR3 comprises 16 residues. Germline assignment: CDR1 SGHDT and CDR2 YYEEEE. The whole variable domain, filled in from reference TRBV5-6 and TRBJ1-1, reads DAGVTQSPTHLIKTRGQQVTLRCSPKSGHDTVSWYQQALGQGPQFIFQYYEEEERQRGNFPDRFSGHQFPNYSSELNVNALLLGDSALYLCASSLRTPPRDTEAFFGQGTRLTVV.

The chain recombines TRBV7-2 with TRBJ2-3, with D hard to call. The CDR3 is 13 residues long. The ends were cut back, 4 bases at V and 11 bases at J, with 16 bases in the middle. Germline CDR1 is SGHTA and CDR2 is FQGNSA. This chain's CDR3 is CASSYGWNQQQYF. The DNA of the CDR3 is TGTGCCAGCAGCTACGGATGGAACCAGCAGCAGTATTTT. Variable domain in full (rest from reference TRBV7-2 and TRBJ2-3): GAGVSQSPSNKVTEKGKDVELRCDPISGHTALYWYRQSLGQGLEFLIYFQGNSAPDKSGLPSDRFSAERTGGSVSTLTIQRTQQEDSAVYLCASSYGWNQQQYFGPGTRLTVL.

The chain couples TRBV28 to TRBJ2-7; TRBD1 agrees at 9 bases. The CDR3 is 15 amino acids. Looked up from germline, CDR1 is MDHEN and CDR2 is SYDVKM. Trimming at V came to 6 bases and at J to 5 bases, leaving 11 bases not matched to a gene. CDR3: CASSPGDRVIDEQYF. The CDR3 DNA reads as TGTGCCAGCAGCCCGGGGGACAGGGTGATCGACGAGCAGTACTTC.

This chain's CDR3 is CASSPQGAGRGSPLHF. The CDR3 coding sequence is TGTGCCAGCAGCCCGCAGGGGGCCGGTCGTGGGTCACCCCTCCACTTT. The chain combines TRBV7-2 with TRBJ1-6; 8 bases fit TRBD1. The V segment lost 5 bases and the J segment 10 bases; nucleotides outside the gene matches: 13. The CDR3 spans 16 residues. Germline V lookup: CDR1 SGHTA, CDR2 FQGNSA. The full variable domain, completed using reference TRBV7-2 and TRBJ1-6, is GAGVSQSPSNKVTEKGKDVELRCDPISGHTALYWYRQSLGQGLEFLIYFQGNSAPDKSGLPSDRFSAERTGGSVSTLTIQRTQQEDSAVYLCASSPQGAGRGSPLHFGNGTRLTVT.

This chain uses TRBV28 with TRBJ2-7, with D maybe TRBD2 (6 bases). Germline V lookup: CDR1 MDHEN, CDR2 SYDVKM. This CDR3 is 10 amino acids long. Trimming left V 10 bases short and J 6 bases short, with 10 bases between. DNA for the CDR3: TGTGCCACCCACGGGGGCGAGCAGTACTTC. Its translation: CATHGGEQYF.

This chain links TRBV7-2 with TRBJ1-1, with D possibly matching TRBD1 (5 bases). V shed 6 bases and J shed 7 bases, with 15 bases lying between them. The germline CDR1 and CDR2 sequences are SGHTA and FQGNSA. The CDR3 is 13 residues long. The CDR3 here is CASRKGAGIEAFF. The CDR3 DNA reads TGTGCCAGCAGAAAAGGGGCGGGGATTGAAGCTTTCTTT.

This chain joins TRBV2 and TRBJ1-3, with 9 positions matching TRBD1. Unmatched junction bases numbered 4, after V lost 5 bases and J lost 2 bases. Per germline, CDR1 SNHLY and CDR2 FYNNEI. The CDR3 length is 15 residues. CDR3 sequence reads: CASSYTGGTGNTIYF. CDR3 bases: TGTGCCAGCAGTTATACAGGGGGCACTGGAAACACCATATATTTT.

In nucleotides, the CDR3 is TGTGCCAGCAGAGCAGGGAAGGAATATGGCTACACCTTC. As protein: CASRAGKEYGYTF. The chain is built from TRBV7-9 and TRBJ1-2; possible D gene TRBD1, 5 bases. Trimming took off 6 bases at V and 5 bases at J, with 13 bases between the two ends. CDR1 SEHNR and CDR2 FQNEAQ come from the germline V gene (reference sequence). The CDR3 spans 13 residues.

This chain connects TRBV5-1 to TRBJ2-5; no definite D call. Germline V lookup: CDR1 SGHRS, CDR2 YFSETQ. The CDR3 runs to 13 residues. Trimming removed 3 bases from V and 0 bases from J, with 6 bases in between. The CDR3 spells CASSSDNQETQYF. The CDR3 coding sequence is TGCGCCAGCAGCTCAGACAACCAAGAGACCCAGTACTTC.

The J gene is TRBJ1-4, the V gene TRBV6-5; D ambiguous. Trimming shortened V by 4 bases and J by 0 bases, and 9 bases separated the two germline ends. Per germline, CDR1 MNHEY and CDR2 SVGAGI. The length of the CDR3 is 15 residues. The chain's CDR3 is CASSSKQTTNEKLFF. CDR3 nucleotide sequence: TGTGCCAGCAGTTCGAAACAGACAACTAATGAAAAACTGTTTTTT.

The gene calls are TRBV21-1 and TRBJ1-6. TRBV21-1 is designated a pseudogene. There are 15 residues in the CDR3. The CDR3, as DNA: TGTGCCAGCAGCAAAGAGGAGTCATGGGCTTCACCCCTCCACTTT. Amino acids: CASSKEESWASPLHF.

This sequence joins TRBV6-5 and TRBJ1-2; 7 positions match TRBD1. This CDR3 has 13 residues. J lost 7 bases, V lost 2 bases, and 4 bases had no gene match. The germline CDR1 and CDR2 sequences are MNHEY and SVGAGI. CDR3 sequence reads: CASSYDRATGYTF. Here the CDR3 DNA reads TGTGCCAGCAGTTACGACAGGGCGACTGGCTACACCTTC.

The rearrangement uses TRBV19 and TRBJ1-5; D remains unclear. V shed 3 bases and J shed 0 bases, with 9 bases lying between them. The CDR3 covers 15 residues. Germline CDR1 LNHDA, CDR2 SQIVND (reference sequence). The DNA of the CDR3 is TGTGCCAGTAGTATCTTCGGCAATAGCAATCAGCCCCAGCATTTT. Protein product: CASSIFGNSNQPQHF.

V gene TRBV28 combines with J gene TRBJ1-5; TRBD1 aligns across 10 bases. The V gene end was trimmed by 6 bases and the J gene end by 5 bases; junction bases not matched to a gene: 7. From germline, CDR1 is MDHEN and CDR2 SYDVKM. The CDR3 covers 15 residues. The CDR3 sequence: CASSQAGQGYQPQHF. The CDR3 DNA reads as TGTGCCAGCAGCCAAGCGGGACAGGGGTATCAGCCCCAGCATTTT.

The chain carries TRBV9 and TRBJ2-2; 9 bases align to TRBD1. The V gene's germline CDR1 is SGDLS and CDR2 YYNGEE. This CDR3 comprises 18 residues. V lost 0 bases and J lost 2; bases outside the gene matches: 8. CDR3 sequence (DNA): TGTGCCAGCAGCGTAGCTGGGACAGGGTCGTTTAACACCGGGGAGCTGTTTTTT. Encoded protein: CASSVAGTGSFNTGELFF. The variable domain in full, completed from reference TRBV9 and TRBJ2-2, reads DSGVTQTPKHLITATGQRVTLRCSPRSGDLSVYWYQQSLDQGLQFLIQYYNGEERAKGNILERFSAQQFPDLHSELNLSSLELGDSALYFCASSVAGTGSFNTGELFFGEGSRLTVL.

The chain recombines TRBV6-6 with TRBJ1-1, with unresolved D. V was pared by 5 bases and J by 0 bases, with 13 bases between. In germline, CDR1 is MNHNY, CDR2 SVGAGI (reference sequence). The CDR3 runs to 15 residues. The CDR3 DNA reads as TGTGCCAGCAGTCCCCTCACTAGGGTGAACACTGAAGCTTTCTTT. This translates into CASSPLTRVNTEAFF.

In its sample, this clone was seen a few times. The rearrangement uses TRBV5-1 and TRBJ1-6; D ambiguous. Trimming pared 1 base from V and 5 bases from J, leaving 10 bases between. The germline CDR1 and CDR2 sequences are SGHRS and YFSETQ. The CDR3 is made up of 15 amino acids. The CDR3: CASSLSNNNNSPLHF. The CDR3 bases are TGCGCCAGCAGCTTGTCCAATAATAATAATTCACCCCTCCACTTT.

The genes are TRBV7-9 and TRBJ2-3, with unresolved D. Trimming took 5 bases from V and 0 from J, leaving 9 bases between them. Germline CDR1 and CDR2: SEHNR and FQNEAQ (reference sequence). The CDR3 is made up of 14 amino acids. The CDR3 here is CASSPGRSTDTQYF. CDR3 bases: TGTGCCAGCAGCCCAGGACGGAGCACAGATACGCAGTATTTT.

J is TRBJ2-7 and V is TRBV7-2, with 11 nucleotides matching TRBD2. The CDR3 spans 15 residues. Losses at the gene ends were 5 bases for V and 3 bases for J; bases not matched to a gene: 6. Germline values: CDR1 SGHTA, CDR2 FQGNSA. The CDR3 loop is CASSLGGTSGYEQYF. As DNA, the CDR3 is TGTGCCAGCAGCCTAGGGGGGACTAGCGGCTACGAGCAGTACTTC.

This clone came up many times. The V call is TRBV7-2, the J call TRBJ1-6; D call uncertain. Germline CDR1 reads SGHTA; CDR2 reads FQGNSA. V was cut by 2 bases and J by 9 bases, with 11 bases left in between. The CDR3 length is 14 residues. In DNA, the CDR3 is TGTGCCAGCAGCTTAACCCCCGAGAGTTCACCCCTCCACTTT. It yields the protein CASSLTPESSPLHF.

The V call is TRBV28, the J call TRBJ1-4, with 8 bases that match TRBD1. Germline-derived CDR1 and CDR2 are MDHEN and SYDVKM. The V and J ends lost 2 bases and 4 bases, in that order; junction bases with no gene match: 9. This CDR3 has 17 amino acids. The CDR3 DNA follows: TGTGCCAGCAGTTTAGAGTCCGGGGACAGGTTTAATGAAAAACTGTTTTTT. The encoded protein is CASSLESGDRFNEKLFF.

In DNA, the CDR3 is TGCGCCAGCAGCCTGGAGAACAACAACTATGGCTACACCTTC. It translates to CASSLENNNYGYTF. V and J are TRBV5-1 and TRBJ1-2; D not certain. Trimming removed 4 bases at V and 2 bases at J, with 12 bases between. This CDR3 has 14 residues. CDR1 is SGHRS, CDR2 YFSETQ, per germline.

This chain joins TRBV28 and TRBJ2-7; D gene uncertain. This CDR3 has 13 amino acids. Trimming removed 8 bases from V and 0 bases from J, with 11 bases in between. Germline V gene sequence: CDR1 MDHEN, CDR2 SYDVKM. In DNA form, the CDR3 reads TGTGCCAGCTCCAGTTCACCCTCCTACGAGCAGTACTTC. Translating gives CASSSSPSYEQYF.